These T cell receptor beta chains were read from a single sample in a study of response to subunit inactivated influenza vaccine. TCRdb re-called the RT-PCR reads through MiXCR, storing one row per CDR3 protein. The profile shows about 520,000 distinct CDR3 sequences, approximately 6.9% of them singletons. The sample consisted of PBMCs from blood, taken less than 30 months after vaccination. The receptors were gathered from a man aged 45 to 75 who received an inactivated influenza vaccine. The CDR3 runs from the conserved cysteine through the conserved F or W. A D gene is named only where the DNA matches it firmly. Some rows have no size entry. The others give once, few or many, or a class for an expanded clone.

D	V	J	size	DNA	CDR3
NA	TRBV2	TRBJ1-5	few	TGTGCCACCCGGGTTGATCGGGGCTTGGGCAATCAGCCCCAGCATTTT	CATRVDRGLGNQPQHF
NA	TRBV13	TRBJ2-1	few	TGTGCCAGCAGCTTAGGGACGGATAGTAATGAGCAGTTCTTC	CASSLGTDSNEQFF
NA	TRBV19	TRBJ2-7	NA	TGTGCCAGTAGTATAACTCGACAGGCCTACGAGCAGTACTTC	CASSITRQAYEQYF
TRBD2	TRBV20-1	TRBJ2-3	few	TGCAGTGCTGTTGGGAGTAGCGGGCCCCTAGATACGCAGTATTTT	CSAVGSSGPLDTQYF
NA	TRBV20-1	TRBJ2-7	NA	TGCAGTGCCGGGGCGGCGGGGAGCTACGAGCAGTACTTC	CSAGAAGSYEQYF
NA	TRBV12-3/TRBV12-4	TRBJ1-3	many	TGTGCCAGCAGTTTATCCAGCTCTGGAAACACCATATATTTT	CASSLSSSGNTIYF
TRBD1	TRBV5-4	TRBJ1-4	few	TGTGCCAGCAAGGCCGGACAGGGGAAGAATGAAAAACTGTTTTTT	CASKAGQGKNEKLFF
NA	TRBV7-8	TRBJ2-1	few	TGTGCCAGCAGCTTAATGGCTTCCTACAATGAGCAGTTCTTC	CASSLMASYNEQFF
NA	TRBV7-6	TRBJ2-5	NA	TGTGCCAGCGGGCTACCGGGACATGCCGAAGAGACCCAGTACTTC	CASGLPGHAEETQYF
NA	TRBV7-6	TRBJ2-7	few	TGTGCCAGCAGCTCCCTGGCGGGAACCTACGAGCAGTACTTC	CASSSLAGTYEQYF
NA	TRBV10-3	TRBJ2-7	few	TGTGCCATCAGTGGCAACACGTACGAGCAGTACTTC	CAISGNTYEQYF
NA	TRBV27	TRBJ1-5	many	TGTGCCAGCAGCGCTGAAGGCCTTTTCCGGGCCAATCAGCCCCAGCATTTT	CASSAEGLFRANQPQHF
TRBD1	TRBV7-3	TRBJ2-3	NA	TGTGCCAGCGGCTCGACAGGGGGCTTCTCCGATACGCAGTATTTT	CASGSTGGFSDTQYF
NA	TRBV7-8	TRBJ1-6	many	TGTGCCAGCAGCTTTCAGACAGGAGATAATTCACCCCTCCACTTT	CASSFQTGDNSPLHF
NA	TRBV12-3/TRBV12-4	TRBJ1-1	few	TGTGCCAGCAGTTTTAGGTTGGGACAACCTGAAGCTTTCTTT	CASSFRLGQPEAFF
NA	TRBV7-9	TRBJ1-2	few	TGTGCCAGCAGCCTCTCTGAGGTCGGCTACACCTTC	CASSLSEVGYTF
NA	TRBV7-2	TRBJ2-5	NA	TGTGCCAGCAGCTTAGGGTTCGGCGGGGTGGAGACCCAGTACTTC	CASSLGFGGVETQYF
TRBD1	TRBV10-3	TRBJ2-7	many	TGTGCCATCAGTCGCGGACAGGGGGCTCAAGAGCAGTACTTC	CAISRGQGAQEQYF
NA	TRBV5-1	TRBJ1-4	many	TGCGCCAGCAGCTGGGCAAGTGGAGAAACAAATGAAAAACTGTTTTTT	CASSWASGETNEKLFF
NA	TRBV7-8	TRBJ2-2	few	TGTGCCAGATGGAGGGAAATAAGTTATACCGGGGAGCTGTTTTTT	CARWREISYTGELFF
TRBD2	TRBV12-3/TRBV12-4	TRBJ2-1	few	TGTGCCAGCAGCCCCTACGGGGGGGCCTACAATGAGCAGTTCTTC	CASSPYGGAYNEQFF
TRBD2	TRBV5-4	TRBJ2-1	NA	TGTGCCAGCAGCTTGAGGACTAGCGGGGACCCCGAGCAGTTCTTC	CASSLRTSGDPEQFF
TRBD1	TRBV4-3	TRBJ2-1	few	TGCGCCAGCAGCCAAGACCCGCCAGGGGGCGCCGGTATTGGGCAGTTCTTC	CASSQDPPGGAGIGQFF
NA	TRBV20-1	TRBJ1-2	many	TGCAGTGCTAGAGGGCTCGGGGCCGCCTCTTTCTATGGCTACACCTTC	CSARGLGAASFYGYTF
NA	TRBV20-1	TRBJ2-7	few	TGCAGTGCAGAAGGACTATCCAGCTCCTACGAGCAGTACTTC	CSAEGLSSSYEQYF
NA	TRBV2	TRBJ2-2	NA	TGTGCCAGCAGTGAGAGCGGGCTCGGGGAGCTGTTTTTT	CASSESGLGELFF
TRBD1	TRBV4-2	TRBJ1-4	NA	TGTGCCAGCAGCCAAGTTCTTGGGGACAGGGGAATTAATGAAAAACTGTTTTTT	CASSQVLGDRGINEKLFF
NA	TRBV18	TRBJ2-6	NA	TGTGCCAGCCTACCGGCTTTAGGGGGAAGCGCTGGGGCCAACGTCCTGACTTTC	CASLPALGGSAGANVLTF
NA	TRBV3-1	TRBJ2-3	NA	TGTGCCAGCAGCACCGGGATTACTAGCACAGATACGCAGTATTTT	CASSTGITSTDTQYF
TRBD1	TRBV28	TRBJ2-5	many	TGTGCCAGCAGAATGCAGGGACAGGGACAAGAGACCCAGTACTTC	CASRMQGQGQETQYF
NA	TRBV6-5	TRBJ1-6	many	TGTGCCAGCAGTTACTCGGCGCAGGGGCGGTCACCCCTCCACTTT	CASSYSAQGRSPLHF
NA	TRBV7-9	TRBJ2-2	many	TGTGCCAGCAGCTTAGCGGTCGGGGAGCTGTTTTTT	CASSLAVGELFF
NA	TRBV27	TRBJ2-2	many	TGTGCCAGCAGCCCCTTTGAGACCGGGGAGCTGTTTTTT	CASSPFETGELFF
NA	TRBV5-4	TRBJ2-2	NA	TGTGCCAGCAAGTTAGGAAGGGGCACCGGGGAGCTGTTTTTT	CASKLGRGTGELFF
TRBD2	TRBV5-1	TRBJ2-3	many	TGCGCCAGCAGCTCAACTAGCGGGAATTCGGTTACGCAGTATTTT	CASSSTSGNSVTQYF
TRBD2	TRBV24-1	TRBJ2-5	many	TGTGCCACCAGTTCCAGCGGGAGGCCGCCGGAGACCCAGTACTTC	CATSSSGRPPETQYF
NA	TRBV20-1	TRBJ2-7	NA	TGCAGTGCTAGAGTCTATAGGAACTCCTACGAGCAGTACTTC	CSARVYRNSYEQYF
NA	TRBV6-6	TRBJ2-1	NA	TGTGCCAGCAGACAAGATGGGGGGAATGAGCAGTTCTTC	CASRQDGGNEQFF
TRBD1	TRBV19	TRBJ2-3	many	TGTGCCAGTAGTGGGACAGGAAGTCCCACAGATACGCAGTATTTT	CASSGTGSPTDTQYF
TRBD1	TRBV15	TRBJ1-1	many	TGTGCCACCAGCAGGGAGGGGGCTAGCACTGAAGCTTTCTTT	CATSREGASTEAFF
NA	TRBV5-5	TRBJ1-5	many	TGTGCCAGCAGCTTGGTCCAGGGACGCAATCAGCCCCAGCATTTT	CASSLVQGRNQPQHF
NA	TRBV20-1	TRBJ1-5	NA	TGCAGTGCCACCGGCGGGAGCAATCAGCCCCAGCATTTT	CSATGGSNQPQHF
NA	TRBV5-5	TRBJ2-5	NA	TGTGCCAGCAGCCTTGGTTTTGAGTTATCCCAAGAGACCCAGTACTTC	CASSLGFELSQETQYF
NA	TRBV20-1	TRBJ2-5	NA	TGCAGTGCTAGAATCGGAGAGACCCAGTACTTC	CSARIGETQYF
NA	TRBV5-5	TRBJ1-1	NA	TGTGCCAGCAGCTTCAGGTTGTACACTGAAGCTTTCTTT	CASSFRLYTEAFF
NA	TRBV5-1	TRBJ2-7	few	TGCGCCAGCAGCCGTGACCCCGCTGGGGAGCAGTACTTC	CASSRDPAGEQYF
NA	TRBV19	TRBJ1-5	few	TGTGCCAGTAGTATTGAATCGGGGGTGGGGCAGCCCCAGCATTTT	CASSIESGVGQPQHF
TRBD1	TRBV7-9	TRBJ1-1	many	TGTGCCAGCAGCGGACGGGACAGCGAAGCTTTCTTT	CASSGRDSEAFF
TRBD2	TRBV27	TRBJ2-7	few	TGTGCCAGCGGCGGGAGGGCCTACGAGCAGTACTTC	CASGGRAYEQYF
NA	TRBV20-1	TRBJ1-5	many	TGCAGTGGTTTGGACAACCGCAATCAGCCCCAGCATTTT	CSGLDNRNQPQHF
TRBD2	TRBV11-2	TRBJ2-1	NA	TGTGCCAGCAGCTCCCAAGGGGAAGCGGGGGGGCTTTACAATGAGCAGTTCTTC	CASSSQGEAGGLYNEQFF